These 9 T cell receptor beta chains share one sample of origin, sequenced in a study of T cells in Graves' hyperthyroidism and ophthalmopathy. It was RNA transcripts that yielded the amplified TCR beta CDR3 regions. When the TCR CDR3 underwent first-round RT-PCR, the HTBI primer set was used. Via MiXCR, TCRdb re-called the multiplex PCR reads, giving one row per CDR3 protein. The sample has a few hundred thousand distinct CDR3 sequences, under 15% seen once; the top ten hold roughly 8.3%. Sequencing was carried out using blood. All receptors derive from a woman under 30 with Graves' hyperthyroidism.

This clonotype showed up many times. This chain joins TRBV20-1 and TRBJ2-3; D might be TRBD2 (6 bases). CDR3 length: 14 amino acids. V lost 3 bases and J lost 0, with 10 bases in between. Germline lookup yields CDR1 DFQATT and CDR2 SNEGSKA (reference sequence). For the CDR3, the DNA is TGCAGTGCTAGCGGCGGGGACAGCACAGATACGCAGTATTTT. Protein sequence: CSASGGDSTDTQYF.

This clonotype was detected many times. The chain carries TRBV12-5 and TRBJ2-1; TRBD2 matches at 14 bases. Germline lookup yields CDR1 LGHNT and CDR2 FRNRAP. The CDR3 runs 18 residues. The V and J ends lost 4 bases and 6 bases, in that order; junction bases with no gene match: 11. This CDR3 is CASGSYPGLAGDLNEQFF. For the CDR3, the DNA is TGTGCTAGTGGTTCGTACCCGGGACTAGCGGGGGACCTCAATGAGCAGTTCTTC.

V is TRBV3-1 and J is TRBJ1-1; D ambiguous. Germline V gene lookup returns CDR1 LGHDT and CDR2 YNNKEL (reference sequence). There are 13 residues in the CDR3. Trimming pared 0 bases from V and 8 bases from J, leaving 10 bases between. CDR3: CASSQDIVNEAFF. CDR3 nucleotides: TGTGCCAGCAGCCAAGATATCGTAAACGAAGCTTTCTTT.

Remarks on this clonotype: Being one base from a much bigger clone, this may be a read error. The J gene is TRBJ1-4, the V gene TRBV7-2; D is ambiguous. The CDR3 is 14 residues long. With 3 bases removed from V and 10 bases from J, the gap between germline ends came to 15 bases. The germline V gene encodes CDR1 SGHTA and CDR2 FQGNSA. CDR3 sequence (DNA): TGTGCCAGCAGCTTCCAGGCTACGCATGGAAAACTGTTTTTT. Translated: CASSFQATHGKLFF.

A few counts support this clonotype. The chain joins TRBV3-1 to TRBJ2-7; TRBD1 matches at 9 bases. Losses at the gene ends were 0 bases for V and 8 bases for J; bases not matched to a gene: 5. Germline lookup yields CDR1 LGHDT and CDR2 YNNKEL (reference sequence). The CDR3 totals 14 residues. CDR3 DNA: TGTGCCAGCAGCCAAGACCGGGACAGGGAACAGCAGTACTTC. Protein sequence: CASSQDRDREQQYF.

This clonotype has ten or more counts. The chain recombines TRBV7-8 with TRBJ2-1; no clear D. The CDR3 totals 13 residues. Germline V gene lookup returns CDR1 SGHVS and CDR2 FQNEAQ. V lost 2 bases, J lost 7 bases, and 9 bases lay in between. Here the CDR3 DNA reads TGTGCCAGCAGCTTACAGGTGTCGAATGAGCAGTTCTTC. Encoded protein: CASSLQVSNEQFF.

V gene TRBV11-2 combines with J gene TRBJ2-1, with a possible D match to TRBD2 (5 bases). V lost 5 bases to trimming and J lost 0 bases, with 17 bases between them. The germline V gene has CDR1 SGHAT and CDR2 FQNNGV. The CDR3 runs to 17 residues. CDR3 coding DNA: TGTGCCAGCAGCCAGCAGGCGCGGGTCCTCTCCTACAATGAGCAGTTCTTC. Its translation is CASSQQARVLSYNEQFF.

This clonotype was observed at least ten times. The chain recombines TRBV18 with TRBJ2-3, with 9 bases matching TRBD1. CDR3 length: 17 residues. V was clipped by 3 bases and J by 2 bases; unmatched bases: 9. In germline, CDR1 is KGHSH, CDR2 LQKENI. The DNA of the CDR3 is TGTGCCAGCTCACCGCTTGCCGGGACAGGGAACACAGATACGCAGTATTTT. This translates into CASSPLAGTGNTDTQYF.

The CDR3 region is CASGPTLTDEQFF. CDR3 bases: TGTGCCAGCGGTCCGACTCTAACCGATGAGCAGTTCTTC. The chain has TRBV6-1 and TRBJ2-1; D unresolved. V shed 8 bases and J shed 8 bases, with 16 bases lying between them. This CDR3 has 13 residues. Germline V gives CDR1 MNHNS, CDR2 SASEGT.